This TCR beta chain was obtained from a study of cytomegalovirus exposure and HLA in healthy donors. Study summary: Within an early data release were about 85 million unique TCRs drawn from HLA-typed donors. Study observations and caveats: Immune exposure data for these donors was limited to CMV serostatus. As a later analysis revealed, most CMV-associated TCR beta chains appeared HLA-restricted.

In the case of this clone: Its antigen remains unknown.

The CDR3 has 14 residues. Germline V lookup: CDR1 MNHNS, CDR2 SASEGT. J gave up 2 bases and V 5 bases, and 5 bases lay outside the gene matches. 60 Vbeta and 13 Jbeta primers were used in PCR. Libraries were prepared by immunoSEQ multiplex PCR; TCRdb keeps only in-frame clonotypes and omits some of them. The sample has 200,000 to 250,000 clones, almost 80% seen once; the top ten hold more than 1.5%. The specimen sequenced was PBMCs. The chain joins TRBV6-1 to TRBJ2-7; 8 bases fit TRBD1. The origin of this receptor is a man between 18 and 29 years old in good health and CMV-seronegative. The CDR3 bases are TGTGCCAGCAGTCGCCAGACAGGGGCCTACGAGCAGTACTTC. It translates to CASSRQTGAYEQYF.